The 24 T cell receptor beta chains listed next were all sequenced from one sample in a study of blood T cell repertoires in COVID-19. TCRdb's table, derived via immunoSEQ multiplex PCR, lists solely in-frame clones and lacks some. The repertoire consists of more than 100,000 clones, with less than 90% occurring once and the leading ten covering around 12%. The sequencing sample was made of peripheral blood. The receptors shown here come from a woman in her thirties who had recovered from COVID-19.

The V gene is TRBV6-6, the J gene TRBJ1-2; 10 positions agree with TRBD1. The CDR3 spans 13 residues. Trimming cost V 2 bases and J 12 bases; bases outside gene matches: 6. The V gene's germline CDR1 is MNHNY and CDR2 SVGAGI (reference sequence). In nucleotides, the CDR3 is TGTGCCAGCAGTTACGGGACAGGGGTTAGCAACACCTTC. Translation: CASSYGTGVSNTF.

The chain is built from TRBV5-6 and TRBJ2-5; the match to TRBD1 covers 9 bases. Trimming removed 4 bases from V and 2 bases from J; junction bases left unmatched: 3. This CDR3 comprises 14 residues. Germline V gene sequence: CDR1 SGHDT, CDR2 YYEEEE. In DNA form, the CDR3 reads TGTGCCAGCAGCCAGGGGACAGGGCAAGAGACCCAGTACTTC. It encodes CASSQGTGQETQYF.

This clone has just a few counts. This sequence joins TRBV6-6 and TRBJ2-5; no definite D call. Germline-derived CDR1 and CDR2 are MNHNY and SVGAGI (reference sequence). V was trimmed by 8 bases and J by 3 bases, leaving 10 bases between them. The CDR3 has 12 amino acids. CDR3 protein: CASQEYEETQYF. DNA of the CDR3: TGTGCCAGCCAAGAGTATGAAGAGACCCAGTACTTC.

The chain has TRBV4-1 and TRBJ2-1, with a possible D match to TRBD2 (6 bases). Germline V gene lookup returns CDR1 MGHRA and CDR2 YSYEKL. The CDR3 is 16 residues long. The V and J ends lost 0 bases and 0 bases respectively, with 9 bases between them. CDR3 bases: TGCGCCAGCAGCCAAGAGGCCGGGAGCTCCTACAATGAGCAGTTCTTC. Translating gives CASSQEAGSSYNEQFF.

The chain has TRBV19 and TRBJ2-6, with D possibly matching TRBD2 (5 bases). Trimming stripped 3 bases from V and 4 bases from J, with 7 bases between. CDR1 LNHDA and CDR2 SQIVND come from the germline V gene (reference sequence). The CDR3 is made up of 14 amino acids. CDR3 DNA sequence: TGTGCCAGTAGTATTCTAGCCGGGGCCAACGTCCTGACTTTC. Encoded protein: CASSILAGANVLTF.

The chain combines TRBV7-2 with TRBJ2-1, with a possible D match to TRBD2 (5 bases). V lost 5 bases, J lost 9 bases, and 11 bases lay in between. Germline CDR1 is SGHTA and CDR2 is FQGNSA. This CDR3 contains 12 residues. In DNA form, the CDR3 reads TGTGCCAGCAGCCGCAGACGGGGTGAGCAGTTCTTC. Amino acids: CASSRRRGEQFF.

This clone was recorded only once. The chain has TRBV10-1 and TRBJ2-5; 9 bases are a match to TRBD1. This CDR3 comprises 14 residues. V trimming: 4 bases; J trimming: 3 bases; junction bases outside the gene matches: 3. The germline V gene encodes CDR1 WNHNN and CDR2 SYGVQD (reference sequence). In DNA form, the CDR3 reads TGCGCCAGCAGTGTCGGGACAGGGAAAGAGACCCAGTACTTC. This gives the protein CASSVGTGKETQYF.

J is TRBJ2-7 and V is TRBV5-1; D perhaps matches TRBD2 (6 bases). The CDR3 is 16 amino acids. Germline CDR1 is SGHRS and CDR2 is YFSETQ. V shed 0 bases and J shed 0 bases, with 13 bases lying between them. CDR3: CASSLGSGTLSYEQYF. The CDR3 DNA follows: TGCGCCAGCAGCTTGGGTTCCGGGACTCTCTCCTACGAGCAGTACTTC. Looking up the rest from reference TRBV5-1 and TRBJ2-7 gives the full variable domain: KAGVTQTPRYLIKTRGQQVTLSCSPISGHRSVSWYQQTPGQGLQFLFEYFSETQRNKGNFPGRFSGRQFSNSRSEMNVSTLELGDSALYLCASSLGSGTLSYEQYFGPGTRLTVT.

The rearrangement joins TRBV2 to TRBJ2-1; 16 bases fit TRBD2. The trim removed 6 bases at V and 10 bases at J, leaving 9 bases unmatched. Germline V lookup: CDR1 SNHLY, CDR2 FYNNEI. The CDR3 has 16 residues. CDR3 region: CASRHRGTSGREEQFF. The CDR3 nucleotides read TGTGCCAGCAGACACCGCGGGACTAGCGGGAGGGAAGAGCAGTTCTTC.

The chain links TRBV18 to TRBJ2-1; 9 positions match TRBD2. The CDR3 has 17 residues. Germline lookup yields CDR1 KGHSH and CDR2 LQKENI. Germline trimming cut 3 bases from V and 2 bases from J; bases unmatched to any gene: 8. CDR3 coding DNA: TGTGCCAGCTCACCCCTTAGGGCGGGGGGGCCCTACAATGAGCAGTTCTTC. Protein sequence: CASSPLRAGGPYNEQFF.

This chain's CDR3 is CASRGTGTSYSPLHF. In DNA form, the CDR3 reads TGTGCCAGCCGAGGGACAGGGACTTCTTATTCACCCCTCCACTTT. The chain employs TRBV2 and TRBJ1-6, with 9 bases matching TRBD1. The CDR3 spans 15 residues. Germline CDR1 is SNHLY and CDR2 is FYNNEI. J was trimmed by 8 bases and V by 8 bases; bases with no gene match: 10.

In its sample, this clone is medium-sized. The V and J genes are TRBV6-4 and TRBJ2-3, with a possible D match to TRBD2 (6 bases). The germline gives CDR1 MRHNA, CDR2 SNTAGT. The V end was cut by 3 bases, the J end by 2 bases, with 6 bases between. The CDR3 contains 13 residues. The DNA of the CDR3 is TGTGCCAGCAGTGAGCGGGACACAGATACGCAGTATTTT. Its translation is CASSERDTDTQYF.

This clone was counted once. This sequence joins TRBV9 and TRBJ2-3; 9 nucleotides match TRBD1. The junction had 8 bases not matched to a gene; V was cut back by 8 bases and J by 7 bases. CDR1 is SGDLS, CDR2 YYNGEE, per germline. The CDR3 consists of 13 residues. DNA of the CDR3: TGTGCCAGTCGGGGGACAGGGTCAAATACGCAGTATTTT. This gives the protein CASRGTGSNTQYF.

The chain uses TRBV13 and TRBJ1-1, with D possibly TRBD1 on 6 matching bases. V lost 5 bases, J lost 6 bases, and 19 bases lay in between. The germline V gene encodes CDR1 PRHDT and CDR2 FYEKMQ (reference sequence). The CDR3 runs to 15 residues. This CDR3 is CASSLFHRDKAEAFF. CDR3 DNA sequence: TGTGCCAGCAGCCTTTTTCACAGGGATAAGGCTGAAGCTTTCTTT. Using reference TRBV13 and TRBJ1-1 for the parts outside the CDR3, the full variable domain is AAGVIQSPRHLIKEKRETATLKCYPIPRHDTVYWYQQGPGQDPQFLISFYEKMQSDKGSIPDRFSAQQFSDYHSELNMSSLELGDSALYFCASSLFHRDKAEAFFGQGTRLTVV.

This chain joins TRBV20-1 and TRBJ2-7; perhaps TRBD2 as D (6 bases). CDR1 DFQATT and CDR2 SNEGSKA come from the germline V gene (reference sequence). Trimming stripped 3 bases from V and 0 bases from J, with 18 bases between. The CDR3 is 16 residues long. CDR3 residues: CSASRGALASSYEQYF. The CDR3, as DNA: TGCAGTGCTAGTCGGGGCGCGCTAGCGAGCTCCTACGAGCAGTACTTC.

The V and J genes are TRBV5-6 and TRBJ1-2; the match to TRBD1 covers 9 bases. This CDR3 is 15 amino acids long. Germline assignment: CDR1 SGHDT and CDR2 YYEEEE. After removal of 3 bases from V and 6 bases from J, the junction contained 9 bases not matched to a gene. CDR3 bases: TGTGCCAGCAGCTGGGGTACAGGGGGCGCCGATGGCTACACCTTC. Its protein product is CASSWGTGGADGYTF. Full variable domain (rest looked up from reference TRBV5-6 and TRBJ1-2): DAGVTQSPTHLIKTRGQQVTLRCSPKSGHDTVSWYQQALGQGPQFIFQYYEEEERQRGNFPDRFSGHQFPNYSSELNVNALLLGDSALYLCASSWGTGGADGYTFGSGTRLTVV.

The chain is built from TRBV12-3 or TRBV12-4 and TRBJ2-2; D remains ambiguous. The length of the CDR3 is 13 residues. V was shortened by 5 bases and J by 1 base, with 5 bases between the two germline ends. CDR3 sequence: CASSQQNTGELFF. As DNA, the CDR3 is TGTGCCAGCAGTCAACAGAACACCGGGGAGCTGTTTTTT.

The chain links TRBV27 to TRBJ1-1; 7 nucleotides match TRBD1. The CDR3 covers 15 residues. CDR1 MNHEY and CDR2 SMNVEV come from the germline V gene (reference sequence). V trimming: 0 bases; J trimming: 2 bases; junction bases outside the gene matches: 3. The chain's CDR3 is CASSLSHRGNTEAFF. In nucleotides, the CDR3 is TGTGCCAGCAGTTTATCGCACAGGGGAAACACTGAAGCTTTCTTT.

This clone was observed a few times. V is TRBV6-5 and J is TRBJ1-1; possibly TRBD1 for D (5 bases). V lost 2 bases and J 8 bases, leaving 18 bases between the germline ends. This CDR3 has 15 amino acids. Germline loops: CDR1 MNHEY, CDR2 SVGAGI. CDR3 sequence reads: CASSYGSPGLAEAFF. The CDR3 nucleotides read TGTGCCAGCAGTTACGGTTCCCCAGGGCTTGCCGAAGCTTTCTTT.

The J gene is TRBJ2-3, the V gene TRBV7-2; weak D call: TRBD1 (7 bases). This CDR3 is 13 amino acids long. Between the trimmed V and J ends, which lost 2 bases and 5 bases, there was a span of 8 bases. Germline V CDR1 and CDR2: SGHTA, FQGNSA. CDR3 nucleotides: TGTGCCAGCAGCTTACAGGGGGGAGATACGCAGTATTTT. Amino acid sequence: CASSLQGGDTQYF.

The genes are TRBV11-2 and TRBJ2-1; TRBD2 matches 13 bases. Losses at the gene ends were 5 bases for V and 3 bases for J; bases not matched to a gene: 1. The CDR3 consists of 15 residues. In germline, CDR1 is SGHAT, CDR2 FQNNGV. The CDR3 loop is CASSGTSGDYNEQFF. The DNA for the CDR3 is TGTGCCAGCAGCGGGACTAGCGGGGACTACAATGAGCAGTTCTTC.

The V and J genes are TRBV4-1 and TRBJ1-6; no reliable D call. CDR3 length: 15 amino acids. Trimming stripped 5 bases from V and 5 bases from J, with 13 bases between. Per germline, CDR1 MGHRA and CDR2 YSYEKL. CDR3 in DNA: TGCGCCAGCAGCACATGGACGGGGAATAATTCACCCCTCCACTTT. It yields the protein CASSTWTGNNSPLHF.

V and J are TRBV5-1 and TRBJ2-3; 9 bases align to TRBD1. There are 14 residues in the CDR3. The germline gives CDR1 SGHRS, CDR2 YFSETQ. The ends lost 6 bases at V and 1 base at J; junction bases unmatched: 3. For the CDR3, the DNA is TGCGCCAGCAACACAGGGGGCGGCACAGATACGCAGTATTTT. Translation gives CASNTGGGTDTQYF.

This chain uses TRBV19 with TRBJ1-6; D remains unclear. This CDR3 region has 14 residues. Germline CDR1 and CDR2: LNHDA and SQIVND (reference sequence). V was shortened by 5 bases and J by 7 bases, with 12 bases between the two germline ends. The CDR3 sequence: CASSLGHANSPLHF. In DNA, the CDR3 is TGTGCCAGTAGTCTAGGGCACGCCAATTCACCCCTCCACTTT.